A selection of T cell receptor beta chains follows, all from one sample in a study of technical replicates of blood from several donors. Produced via immunoSEQ multiplex PCR; TCRdb's table is partial and in-frame only. Altogether roughly 80,000 clones are present, 85% to 95% being singletons, with the ten largest covering approximately 0.22%. The material sequenced was T cells isolated from PBMCs. Receptors were obtained from a human donor in good health. CDR3s include the opening cysteine and the closing phenylalanine or tryptophan. D genes are given only for firm matches. A row's size may be missing; if present it is once, few, many or a size class.

CDR3nt | CDR3aa | len | abundance | v_gene | d_gene | j_gene
TGCGCCAGCAGCCAACCAAGGGGGGGAGAAGGCTATGGCTACACCTTC | CASSQPRGGEGYGYTF | 16 | . | TRBV4-1 | . | TRBJ1-2
TGTGCCAGCAGCCTTACAGGGCTCCAAGAGACCCAGTACTTC | CASSLTGLQETQYF | 14 | once | TRBV11-3 | . | TRBJ2-5
TGTGCCAGTAGTCCGGTGTCCACCGGGGAGCTGTTTTTT | CASSPVSTGELFF | 13 | . | TRBV19 | . | TRBJ2-2
TGCAGTGCGGGGGGTAGACAGTATTTT | CSAGGRQYF | 9 | . | TRBV20-1 | . | TRBJ2-3
TGCGCCAGCAGCTTGGCCGTGGCTAGCGGGAGGAGGGATACGCAGTATTTT | CASSLAVASGRRDTQYF | 17 | . | TRBV5-1 | TRBD2 | TRBJ2-3
TGTGCCAGCTCACCTCAGTCTTCTGGGGCCAACGTCCTGACTTTC | CASSPQSSGANVLTF | 15 | once | TRBV18 | . | TRBJ2-6
TGTGCCAGCTTTGGGAGACAGGGCCGCTATGGCTACACCTTC | CASFGRQGRYGYTF | 14 | . | TRBV7-9 | TRBD1 | TRBJ1-2
TGTGCCAGCAAGACAGGGTTAGCAGATACGCAGTATTTT | CASKTGLADTQYF | 13 | . | TRBV6-1 | TRBD1 | TRBJ2-3
TGTGCCAGCTTGGCAGGGGGAACTGAAGCTTTCTTT | CASLAGGTEAFF | 12 | . | TRBV6-5 | TRBD1 | TRBJ1-1
TGCGCCAGCAGCCAAGTAGCGGGGCAAGAGACCCAGTACTTC | CASSQVAGQETQYF | 14 | . | TRBV4-1 | TRBD2 | TRBJ2-5